This TCR beta chain was documented in a study of blood T cell repertoires in COVID-19. For the study at large: Sources were T cells, B-cell-depleted T cells, or PBMCs; the material itself was cDNA or gDNA.

The V gene end was trimmed by 2 bases and the J gene end by 2 bases; junction bases not matched to a gene: 4. The CDR3 is 15 amino acids. Germline CDR1 and CDR2: MDHEN and SYDVKM. Per the original methods: Estimation of nucleated cell counts relied on the amplification of reference gene primers. Profiling relied on immunoSEQ multiplex PCR, and the TCRdb table lists in-frame clones only, not all of them. V and J calls plus clone size are reproduced from that table; the DNA served to infer D and trimming. The profile shows tens of thousands of clones, about 90% of them singletons. Sequenced: peripheral blood. The TCR sequence derives from a woman aged 55 to 70 with COVID-19, enrolled during active disease. The chain links TRBV28 to TRBJ2-5, with 8 bases that match TRBD2. The CDR3: CASSLVAGGQETQYF. CDR3 coding DNA: TGTGCCAGCAGTTTAGTGGCGGGGGGTCAAGAGACCCAGTACTTC.